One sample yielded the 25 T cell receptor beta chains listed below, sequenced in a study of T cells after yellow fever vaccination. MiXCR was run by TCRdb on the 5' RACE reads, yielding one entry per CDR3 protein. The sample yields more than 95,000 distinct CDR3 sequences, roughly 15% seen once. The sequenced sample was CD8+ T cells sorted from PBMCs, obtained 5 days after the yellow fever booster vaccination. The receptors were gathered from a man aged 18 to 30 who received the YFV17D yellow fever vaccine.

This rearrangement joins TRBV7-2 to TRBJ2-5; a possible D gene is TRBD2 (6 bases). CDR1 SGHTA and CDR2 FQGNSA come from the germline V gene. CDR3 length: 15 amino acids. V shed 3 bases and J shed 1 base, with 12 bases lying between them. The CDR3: CASSFWGGRQETQYF. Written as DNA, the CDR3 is TGTGCCAGCAGCTTCTGGGGAGGTCGCCAAGAGACCCAGTACTTC. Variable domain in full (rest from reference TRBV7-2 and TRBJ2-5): GAGVSQSPSNKVTEKGKDVELRCDPISGHTALYWYRQSLGQGLEFLIYFQGNSAPDKSGLPSDRFSAERTGGSVSTLTIQRTQQEDSAVYLCASSFWGGRQETQYFGPGTRLLVL.

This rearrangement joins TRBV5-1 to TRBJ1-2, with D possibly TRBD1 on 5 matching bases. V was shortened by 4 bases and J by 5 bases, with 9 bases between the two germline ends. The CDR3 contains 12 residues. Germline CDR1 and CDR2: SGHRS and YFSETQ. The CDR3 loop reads CASSAQGYGYTF. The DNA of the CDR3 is TGCGCCAGCAGCGCTCAGGGATATGGCTACACCTTC.

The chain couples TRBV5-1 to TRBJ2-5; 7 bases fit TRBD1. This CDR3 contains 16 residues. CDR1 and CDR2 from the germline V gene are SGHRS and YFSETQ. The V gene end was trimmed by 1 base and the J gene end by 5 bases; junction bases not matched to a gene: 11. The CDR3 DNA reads TGCGCCAGCAGCTTGCAGCAGGGGGTGATTTCTGAGACCCAGTACTTC. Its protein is CASSLQQGVISETQYF.

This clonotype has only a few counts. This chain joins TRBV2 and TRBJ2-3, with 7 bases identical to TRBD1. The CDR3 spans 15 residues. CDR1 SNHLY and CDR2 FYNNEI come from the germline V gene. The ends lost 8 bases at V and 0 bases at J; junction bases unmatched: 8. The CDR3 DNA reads TGTGCCAGCCCCAAAGGGGACAGTAGCACAGATACGCAGTATTTT. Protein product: CASPKGDSSTDTQYF.

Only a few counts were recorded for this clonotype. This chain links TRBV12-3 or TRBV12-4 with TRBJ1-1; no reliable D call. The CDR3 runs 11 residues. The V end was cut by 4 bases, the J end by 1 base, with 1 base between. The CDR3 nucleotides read TGTGCCAGCAGTTGGAACACTGAAGCTTTCTTT. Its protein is CASSWNTEAFF.

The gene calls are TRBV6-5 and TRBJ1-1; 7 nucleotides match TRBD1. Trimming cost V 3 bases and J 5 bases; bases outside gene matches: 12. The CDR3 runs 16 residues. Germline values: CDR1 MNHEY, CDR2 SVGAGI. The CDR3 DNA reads TGTGCCAGCAGTTATGAAACAGGGGCCCTCGGTACTGAAGCTTTCTTT. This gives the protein CASSYETGALGTEAFF.

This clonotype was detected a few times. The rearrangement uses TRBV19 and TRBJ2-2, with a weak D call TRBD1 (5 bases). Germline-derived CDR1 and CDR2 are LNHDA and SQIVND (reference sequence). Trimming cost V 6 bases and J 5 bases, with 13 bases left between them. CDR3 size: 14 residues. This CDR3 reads CASSLPQGTGELFF. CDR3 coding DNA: TGTGCCAGTAGCCTCCCTCAGGGAACCGGGGAGCTGTTTTTT.

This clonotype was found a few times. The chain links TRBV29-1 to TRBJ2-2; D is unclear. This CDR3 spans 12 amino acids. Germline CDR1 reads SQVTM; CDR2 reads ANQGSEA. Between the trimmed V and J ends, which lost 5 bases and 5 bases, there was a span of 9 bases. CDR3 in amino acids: CSVSAVTGELFF. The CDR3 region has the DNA TGCAGCGTTTCTGCTGTTACCGGGGAGCTGTTTTTT.

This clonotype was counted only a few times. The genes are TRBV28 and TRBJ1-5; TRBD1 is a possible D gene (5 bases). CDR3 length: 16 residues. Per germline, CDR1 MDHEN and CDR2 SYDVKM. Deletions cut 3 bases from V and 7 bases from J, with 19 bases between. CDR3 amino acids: CASSFVRGGRGQPQHF. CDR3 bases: TGTGCCAGCAGTTTCGTAAGGGGAGGTCGGGGACAGCCCCAGCATTTT.

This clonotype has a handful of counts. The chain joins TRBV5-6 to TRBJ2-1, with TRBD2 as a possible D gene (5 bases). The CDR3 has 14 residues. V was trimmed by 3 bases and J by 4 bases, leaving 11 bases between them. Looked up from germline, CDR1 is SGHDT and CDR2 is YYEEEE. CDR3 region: CASSSMDFYNEQFF. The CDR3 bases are TGTGCCAGCAGCTCGATGGACTTTTACAATGAGCAGTTCTTC.

DNA for the CDR3: TGTGCCAGCAGCTTTACAGGGAGCGGATCACCCCTCCACTTT. Translating gives CASSFTGSGSPLHF. V is TRBV7-2 and J is TRBJ1-6; a possible D gene is TRBD1 (6 bases). The ends were cut back, 3 bases at V and 10 bases at J, with 13 bases in the middle. This CDR3 region has 14 residues. Germline CDR1 and CDR2: SGHTA and FQGNSA. The full variable domain, with the rest looked up from reference TRBV7-2 and TRBJ1-6, is GAGVSQSPSNKVTEKGKDVELRCDPISGHTALYWYRQSLGQGLEFLIYFQGNSAPDKSGLPSDRFSAERTGGSVSTLTIQRTQQEDSAVYLCASSFTGSGSPLHFGNGTRLTVT.

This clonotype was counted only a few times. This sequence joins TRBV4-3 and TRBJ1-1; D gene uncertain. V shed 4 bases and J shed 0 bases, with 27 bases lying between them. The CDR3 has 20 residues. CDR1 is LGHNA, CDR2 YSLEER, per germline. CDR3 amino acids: CASSLEWRPIRELMNTEAFF. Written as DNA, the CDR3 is TGCGCCAGCAGCCTTGAATGGAGGCCGATTCGTGAACTGATGAACACTGAAGCTTTCTTT.

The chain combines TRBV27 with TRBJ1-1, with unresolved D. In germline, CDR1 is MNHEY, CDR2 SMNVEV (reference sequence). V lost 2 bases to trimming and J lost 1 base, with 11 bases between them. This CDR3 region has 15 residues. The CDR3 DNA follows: TGTGCCAGCAGTTTAATGGGTCGGAGGAACACTGAAGCTTTCTTT. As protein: CASSLMGRRNTEAFF.

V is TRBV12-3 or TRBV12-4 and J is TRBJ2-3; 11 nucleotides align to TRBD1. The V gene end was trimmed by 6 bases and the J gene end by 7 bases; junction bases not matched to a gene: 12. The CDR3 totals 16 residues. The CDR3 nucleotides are TGTGCCAGCAGCCCACTCGGGACAGGGGGTGAGAATACGCAGTATTTT. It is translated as CASSPLGTGGENTQYF.

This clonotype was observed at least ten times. The chain's CDR3 is CASSGSSAYEQFF. DNA of the CDR3: TGTGCCAGCAGCGGTTCTAGCGCCTATGAGCAGTTCTTC. The chain links TRBV9 to TRBJ2-1, with D possibly TRBD2 on 6 matching bases. The V gene's germline CDR1 is SGDLS and CDR2 YYNGEE. Trimming left V 3 bases short and J 8 bases short, with 12 bases between. The CDR3 length is 13 residues. Full variable domain (missing parts from reference TRBV9 and TRBJ2-1): DSGVTQTPKHLITATGQRVTLRCSPRSGDLSVYWYQQSLDQGLQFLIQYYNGEERAKGNILERFSAQQFPDLHSELNLSSLELGDSALYFCASSGSSAYEQFFGPGTRLTVL.

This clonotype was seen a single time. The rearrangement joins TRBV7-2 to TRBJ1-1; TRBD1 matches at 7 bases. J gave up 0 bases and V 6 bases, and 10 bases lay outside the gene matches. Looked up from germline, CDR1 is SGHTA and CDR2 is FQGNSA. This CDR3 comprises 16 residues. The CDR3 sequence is CASSLTGDFMNTEAFF. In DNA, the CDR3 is TGTGCCAGCAGTTTAACAGGGGACTTTATGAACACTGAAGCTTTCTTT.

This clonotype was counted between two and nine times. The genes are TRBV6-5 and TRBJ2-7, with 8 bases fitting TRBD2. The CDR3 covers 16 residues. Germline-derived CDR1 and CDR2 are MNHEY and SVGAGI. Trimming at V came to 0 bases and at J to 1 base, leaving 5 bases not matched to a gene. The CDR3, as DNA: TGTGCCAGCAGTTACTCACTCGAGCGGGGGTCCTACGAGCAGTACTTC. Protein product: CASSYSLERGSYEQYF.

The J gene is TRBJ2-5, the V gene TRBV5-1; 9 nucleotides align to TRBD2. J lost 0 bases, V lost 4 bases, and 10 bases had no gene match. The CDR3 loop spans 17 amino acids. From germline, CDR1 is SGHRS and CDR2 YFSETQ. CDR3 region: CASSVEAGLADQETQYF. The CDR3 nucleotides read TGCGCCAGCAGCGTTGAAGCGGGACTAGCAGACCAAGAGACCCAGTACTTC.

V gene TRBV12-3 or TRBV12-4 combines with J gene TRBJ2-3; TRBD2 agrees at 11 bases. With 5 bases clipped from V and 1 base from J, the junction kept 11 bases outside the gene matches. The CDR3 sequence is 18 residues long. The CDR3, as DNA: TGTGCCAGCAGTCCTTTCCGGACTAGCGGGCTCGGCACAGATACGCAGTATTTT. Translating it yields CASSPFRTSGLGTDTQYF.

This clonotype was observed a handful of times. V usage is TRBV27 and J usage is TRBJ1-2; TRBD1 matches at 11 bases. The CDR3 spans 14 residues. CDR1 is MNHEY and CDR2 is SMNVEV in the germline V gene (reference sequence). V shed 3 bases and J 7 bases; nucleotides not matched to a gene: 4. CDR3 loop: CASSFGQGASGYTF. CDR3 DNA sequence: TGTGCCAGCAGTTTCGGACAGGGGGCTTCTGGCTACACCTTC.

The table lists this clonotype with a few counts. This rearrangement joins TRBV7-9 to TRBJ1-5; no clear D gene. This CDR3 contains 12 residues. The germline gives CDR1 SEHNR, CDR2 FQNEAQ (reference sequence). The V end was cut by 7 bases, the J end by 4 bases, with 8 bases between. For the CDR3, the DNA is TGTGCCAGCACCTCCTTTAATCAGCCCCAGCATTTT. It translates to CASTSFNQPQHF.

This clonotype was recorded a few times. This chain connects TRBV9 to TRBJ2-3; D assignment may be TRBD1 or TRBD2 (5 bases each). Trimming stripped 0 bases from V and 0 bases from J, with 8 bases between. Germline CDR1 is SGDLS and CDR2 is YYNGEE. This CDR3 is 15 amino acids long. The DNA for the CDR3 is TGTGCCAGCAGCGTAGGAGGGGCTAGCACAGATACGCAGTATTTT. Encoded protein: CASSVGGASTDTQYF.

This chain's CDR3 is CASSVGLAGGNQETQYF. CDR3 nucleotides: TGCGCCAGCAGCGTGGGACTAGCGGGGGGCAACCAAGAGACCCAGTACTTC. This rearrangement joins TRBV5-1 to TRBJ2-5, with 15 bases that match TRBD2. Germline CDR1 reads SGHRS; CDR2 reads YFSETQ. V dropped 4 bases and J dropped 0; count of bases not matched to a gene: 4. The CDR3 covers 17 residues.

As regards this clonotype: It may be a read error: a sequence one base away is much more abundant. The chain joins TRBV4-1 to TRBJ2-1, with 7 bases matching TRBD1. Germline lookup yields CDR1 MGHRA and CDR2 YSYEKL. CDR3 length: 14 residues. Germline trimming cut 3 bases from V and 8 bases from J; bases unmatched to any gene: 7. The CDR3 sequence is CASSHPGGEYEQFF. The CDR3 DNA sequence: TGCGCCAGCAGCCATCCAGGGGGAGAGTATGAGCAGTTCTTC.

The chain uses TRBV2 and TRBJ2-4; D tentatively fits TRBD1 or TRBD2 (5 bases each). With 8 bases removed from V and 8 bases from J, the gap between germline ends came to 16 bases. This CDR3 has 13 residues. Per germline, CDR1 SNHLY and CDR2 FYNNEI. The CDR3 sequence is CASETGPGDIQYF. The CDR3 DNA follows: TGTGCCAGCGAGACGGGACCCGGGGACATTCAGTACTTC.